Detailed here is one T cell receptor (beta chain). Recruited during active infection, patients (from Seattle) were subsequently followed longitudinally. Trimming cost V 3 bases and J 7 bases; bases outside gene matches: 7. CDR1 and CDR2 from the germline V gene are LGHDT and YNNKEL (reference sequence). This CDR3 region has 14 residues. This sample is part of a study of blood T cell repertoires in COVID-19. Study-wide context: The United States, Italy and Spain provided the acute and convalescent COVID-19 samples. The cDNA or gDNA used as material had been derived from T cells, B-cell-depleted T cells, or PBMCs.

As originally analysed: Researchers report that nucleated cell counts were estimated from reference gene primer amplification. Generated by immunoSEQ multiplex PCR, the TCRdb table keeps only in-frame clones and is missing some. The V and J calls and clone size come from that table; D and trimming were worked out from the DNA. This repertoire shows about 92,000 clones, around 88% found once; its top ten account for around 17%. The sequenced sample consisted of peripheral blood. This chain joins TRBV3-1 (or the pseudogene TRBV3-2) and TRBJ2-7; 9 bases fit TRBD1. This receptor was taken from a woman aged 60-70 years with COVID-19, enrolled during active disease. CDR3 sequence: CASSHRDRDGEQYF. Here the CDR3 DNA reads TGTGCCAGCAGCCACCGGGACAGGGATGGGGAGCAGTACTTC.